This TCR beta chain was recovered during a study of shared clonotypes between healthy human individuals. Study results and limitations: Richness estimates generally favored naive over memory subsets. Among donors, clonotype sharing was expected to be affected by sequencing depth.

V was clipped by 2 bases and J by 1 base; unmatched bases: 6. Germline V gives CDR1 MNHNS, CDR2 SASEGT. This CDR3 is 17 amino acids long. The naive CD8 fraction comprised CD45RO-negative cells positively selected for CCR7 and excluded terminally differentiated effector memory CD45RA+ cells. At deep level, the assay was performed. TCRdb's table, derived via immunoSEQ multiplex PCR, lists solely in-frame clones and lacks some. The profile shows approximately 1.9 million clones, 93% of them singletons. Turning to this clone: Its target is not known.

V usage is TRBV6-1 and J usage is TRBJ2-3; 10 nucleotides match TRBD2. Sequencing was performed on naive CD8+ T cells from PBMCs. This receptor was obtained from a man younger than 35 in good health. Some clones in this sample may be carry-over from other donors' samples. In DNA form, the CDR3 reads TGTGCCAGCAGTGAACAAAGCGGGAGGGAAGGCACAGATACGCAGTATTTT. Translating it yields CASSEQSGREGTDTQYF.